This is a list of T cell receptor beta chains from one sample in a study of T cell responses to AZD1222 COVID-19 vaccine. Sequencing used immunoSEQ multiplex PCR; TCRdb keeps in-frame clones, though not all of them. The sample consists of 100,000 to 120,000 clones, 80% to 90% of them appearing once. The starting material was peripheral blood, obtained 28 days after the second AZD1222 dose. These TCRs come from an adult who received the AZD1222 COVID-19 vaccine. Each CDR3 is given with its conserved first and last residue. D genes are given only for firm matches. The size of a clone is reported for some rows only, either as once, few or many, or as a class for expanded clones.

v_call	clone_size	d_call	j_call	cdr3_nt	cdr3_aa
TRBV5-4	-	-	TRBJ2-3	TGTGCCAGCAGCGTAGGGCTGAGCCTTTTAGCGAGAACAGATACGCAGTATTTT	CASSVGLSLLARTDTQYF
TRBV6-4	-	TRBD1	TRBJ1-1	TGTGCCAGCAGAGGACAGGAGACCACTGAAGCTTTCTTT	CASRGQETTEAFF
TRBV9	-	-	TRBJ1-2	TGTGCCAGCAGCGTAGCTGGGGGGGCTGGCTACACCTTC	CASSVAGGAGYTF
TRBV28	few	-	TRBJ1-2	TGTGCCAGCAGCCGAAACGTCTATGGCTACACCTTC	CASSRNVYGYTF
TRBV11-3	-	TRBD1	TRBJ1-4	TGTGCCAGCAGCTTGGACAGGGACGAGGGTGAAAAACTGTTTTTT	CASSLDRDEGEKLFF
TRBV9	-	-	TRBJ2-1	TGTGCCAGCAGCGCAACCCCCGGGATTACCTACAATGAGCAGTTCTTC	CASSATPGITYNEQFF
TRBV7-2	-	TRBD1	TRBJ1-6	TGTGCCAGCAACATCGCAGGGGGGTTTGGGAATTCACCCCTCCACTTT	CASNIAGGFGNSPLHF
TRBV6-5	-	TRBD1	TRBJ1-2	TGTGCCAGCAGTTACTCGACAGGGGGCGGCTATGGCTACACCTTC	CASSYSTGGGYGYTF
TRBV2	few	TRBD1	TRBJ1-5	TGTGCCAGCAGACAGGGGAGTATTCAGCCCCAGCATTTT	CASRQGSIQPQHF
TRBV19	-	TRBD1	TRBJ2-2	TGTGCCAGTAGTATAGCCCCGGGACAGACAATAGGCACCGGGGAGCTGTTTTTT	CASSIAPGQTIGTGELFF
TRBV20-1	-	-	TRBJ2-2	TGCAGTGCTAGCTTTGCCGGGGAGCTGTTTTTT	CSASFAGELFF
TRBV5-1	-	-	TRBJ2-5	TGCGCCAGCAGCTTTTTCGGTTTACAAGAGACCCAGTACTTC	CASSFFGLQETQYF
TRBV15	few	-	TRBJ2-7	TGTGCCACCTCCCGGCCCGGGACGGTACACTCCTACGAGCAGTACTTC	CATSRPGTVHSYEQYF
TRBV2	once	-	TRBJ2-2	TGTGCCAGCAGTGCCCAACCGTCGAACACCGGGGAGCTGTTTTTT	CASSAQPSNTGELFF